At least ten counts were recorded for the clone carrying this TCR beta chain. The CDR3 runs 17 residues. The J segment lost 2 bases and the V segment lost 7 bases, leaving 8 bases of the junction unmatched. This entry belongs to a study of T cells in Graves' hyperthyroidism and ophthalmopathy. Diagnosis relied on clinical symptoms, serum thyroxine and TRAb, thyroid ultrasound and orbital computed tomography. It was RNA transcripts that yielded the amplified TCR beta CDR3 regions. First-round RT-PCR targeting the TCR CDR3 was performed with the HTBI primer set. TCRdb itself ran the multiplex PCR reads through MiXCR, one entry per CDR3 protein. The table includes approximately 530,000 distinct CDR3 sequences, less than 20% detected once.

This clonotype originated in a man in his forties with Graves' ophthalmopathy. The source material was blood. V is TRBV12-3 or TRBV12-4 and J is TRBJ2-1; 13 bases map to TRBD2. The CDR3 DNA reads as TGTGCCAGCACCTCTCGACTAGCGGGGGGCACCTACAATGAGCAGTTCTTC. Its translation: CASTSRLAGGTYNEQFF.